Sequencing of this TCR beta chain was carried out in a study of blood T cell repertoires in COVID-19. Background on the study: COVID-19 samples collected from the United States, Italy and Spain covered acute and convalescent phases. The cDNA or gDNA used as material had been derived from T cells, B-cell-depleted T cells, or PBMCs.

V shed 5 bases and J 5 bases; nucleotides not matched to a gene: 2. Germline V gene lookup returns CDR1 SNHLY and CDR2 FYNNEI. The CDR3 sequence is 13 residues long. As processed by the authors: Researchers report that nucleated cell counts were estimated from reference gene primer amplification. This table comes from immunoSEQ multiplex PCR, and its TCRdb copy is limited to in-frame clones, with some not included. V and J calls and clone size are copied from that table; D and trimming were computed from the DNA. The sample carries about 90,000 clones, approximately 80% recorded once. This TCR was sampled from a man aged 65 to 85 with acute or convalescent COVID-19. Sequencing input: peripheral blood. This chain joins TRBV2 and TRBJ1-5; 8 bases agree with TRBD1. The CDR3 DNA reads TGTGCCAGCAGTTTGGACAGGGATCAGCCCCAGCATTTT. Protein product: CASSLDRDQPQHF.